This T cell receptor beta chain stems from a study of T-cell reconstitution after alpha-beta-depleted transplantation in children. Per the germline V gene, CDR1 is DFQATT and CDR2 is SNEGSKA (reference sequence). V lost 6 bases to trimming and J lost 2 bases, with 15 bases between them. The CDR3 is 14 amino acids. To note about this clonotype: This may be a read error, as it is one base from a much larger clone. Because the CDR3 is missing its conserved closing phenylalanine or tryptophan, this is likely a read error.

Unique molecular identifiers were used in preparing the TCRbeta library. TCRdb reprocessed the PCR reads with MiXCR, giving one entry per CDR3 protein. The sample records approximately 590,000 distinct CDR3 sequences, 8% to 11% being singletons. The specimen was PBMCs from the stem cell graft donor, collected from the stem cell graft. The chain couples TRBV20-1 to TRBJ2-3, with D perhaps being TRBD1 or TRBD2 (5 bases each). This receptor was identified in a human donor who donated a stem cell graft to a child with acute myeloid leukemia. Written as DNA, the CDR3 is TGCAGTGCCCCCACAGGAGGCTACACAGATACGCAGTATCTT. Protein sequence: CSAPTGGYTDTQYL.